Frequency places the clone carrying this T cell receptor beta chain as medium-sized. No antigen is known for it. From germline, CDR1 is SGHAT and CDR2 FQNNGV. This CDR3 region has 18 residues. The data belong to a study of T cell clusters in autoimmune cytopenias. Study results and limitations: TRB repertoire shifts in secondary cytopenia and chronic lymphocytic leukemia mostly reflected lymphoma, not autoimmunity.

TRB was amplified from around 250 ng of peripheral blood genomic DNA per sample. TRB rearrangements were amplified by touch-down multiplex PCR with mixed TRB-A/B primers. From its re-call of the multiplex PCR reads, TCRdb lists each CDR3 protein once, without DNA. This listing includes about 560 distinct CDR3 sequences. The source is a human donor with an autoimmune cytopenia or autoimmune hepatitis (not recorded which). The chain has TRBV11-2 and TRBJ2-1. What was sequenced was peripheral blood. The CDR3 region is CASSLQNNVITLYNEQFF.